A single sample gave rise to the 10 T cell receptor beta chains below, sequenced in a study of Tregs in tolerant kidney transplant recipients. Generated by immunoSEQ multiplex PCR, the TCRdb table keeps only in-frame clones and is missing some. This table has 110,000 or so clones, about 90% appearing once. The sample consisted of CD4+ T cells from blood, taken before the transplant. The source is a human donor who received a combined kidney and bone marrow transplant.

The chain joins TRBV6-1 to TRBJ1-2, with a possible D match to TRBD1 (5 bases). Trimming took off 3 bases at V and 6 bases at J, with 14 bases between the two ends. The length of the CDR3 is 14 residues. Germline lookup yields CDR1 MNHNS and CDR2 SASEGT. CDR3 coding DNA: TGTGCCAGCAGTGAGGGAGCGGGGGTGGATGGCTACACCTTC. Protein: CASSEGAGVDGYTF.

The CDR3 is CASSEEAGSHYGYTF. CDR3 bases: TGTGCCAGCAGTGAAGAGGCAGGGTCGCACTATGGCTACACCTTC. V is TRBV6-1 and J is TRBJ1-2; the D gene is possibly TRBD1 (5 bases). In germline, CDR1 is MNHNS, CDR2 SASEGT. This CDR3 spans 15 amino acids. V shed 1 base and J shed 3 bases, with 12 bases lying between them.

This chain connects TRBV6-5 to TRBJ2-7; D is possibly TRBD1 (6 bases). With 0 bases removed from V and 4 bases from J, the gap between germline ends came to 7 bases. Germline loops: CDR1 MNHEY, CDR2 SVGAGI. CDR3 length: 13 amino acids. The CDR3 nucleotides read TGTGCCAGCAGTTACTCACAGGGTTACGAGCAGTACTTC. It is translated as CASSYSQGYEQYF.

This sequence joins TRBV28 and TRBJ2-6; a possible D gene is TRBD1 (6 bases). V dropped 2 bases and J dropped 0 bases, with 11 bases sitting between them. CDR1 is MDHEN, CDR2 SYDVKM, per germline. The CDR3 loop spans 17 amino acids. The CDR3 DNA reads TGTGCCAGCAGTTTACCAGGCAGGGGCTCTGGGGCCAACGTCCTGACTTTC. Amino acid sequence: CASSLPGRGSGANVLTF.

This chain connects TRBV28 to TRBJ1-2; D may be TRBD1 (6 bases). V lost 7 bases, J lost 3 bases, and 15 bases lay in between. Germline V gene sequence: CDR1 MDHEN, CDR2 SYDVKM. The CDR3 has 14 amino acids. As DNA, the CDR3 is TGTGCCAGCAACTCACAGGGCCGGGACTATGGCTACACCTTC. As protein: CASNSQGRDYGYTF.

This clone has more than one count but fewer than ten. This chain joins TRBV10-1 and TRBJ2-7, with 9 bases aligning to TRBD1. The ends lost 7 bases at V and 6 bases at J; junction bases unmatched: 10. The CDR3 covers 14 residues. In germline, CDR1 is WNHNN, CDR2 SYGVQD (reference sequence). The chain's CDR3 is CASTAGQGRFEQYF. CDR3 nucleotides: TGCGCCAGCACCGCGGGACAGGGCCGTTTCGAGCAGTACTTC.

The CDR3 protein is CSVEAGTKNTGELFF. DNA of the CDR3: TGCAGCGTTGAAGCCGGGACTAAAAACACCGGGGAGCTGTTTTTT. The gene calls are TRBV29-1 and TRBJ2-2; TRBD2 matches at 7 bases. This CDR3 is 15 amino acids long. With V trimmed by 1 base and J by 2 bases, 4 bases remained unmatched. The V gene's germline CDR1 is SQVTM and CDR2 ANQGSEA.

This chain links TRBV6-6 with TRBJ2-2; weak D call: TRBD2 (6 bases). V was cut by 8 bases and J by 1 base, with 14 bases left in between. Per germline, CDR1 MNHNY and CDR2 SVGAGI (reference sequence). CDR3 length: 15 residues. The CDR3 DNA follows: TGTGCCAGCTGGAAAGGGCGGGAGAACACCGGGGAGCTGTTTTTT. Translation: CASWKGRENTGELFF.

The chain uses TRBV27 and TRBJ1-5, with 7 bases matching TRBD1. The CDR3 runs to 15 residues. Trimming cost V 5 bases and J 1 base; bases outside gene matches: 5. Germline lookup yields CDR1 MNHEY and CDR2 SMNVEV (reference sequence). CDR3 protein: CASSPSQGSNQPQHF. The CDR3 DNA reads TGTGCCAGCAGTCCGTCACAGGGGAGCAATCAGCCCCAGCATTTT.

The J gene is TRBJ1-3, the V gene TRBV12-5, with D unresolved. CDR3 length equals 13 residues. CDR1 and CDR2 (germline): LGHNT, FRNRAP. Trimming removed 3 bases at V and 3 bases at J, with 6 bases between. The CDR3 region is CASGFSGGNTIYF. The DNA for the CDR3 is TGTGCTAGTGGTTTTTCGGGTGGAAACACCATATATTTT.